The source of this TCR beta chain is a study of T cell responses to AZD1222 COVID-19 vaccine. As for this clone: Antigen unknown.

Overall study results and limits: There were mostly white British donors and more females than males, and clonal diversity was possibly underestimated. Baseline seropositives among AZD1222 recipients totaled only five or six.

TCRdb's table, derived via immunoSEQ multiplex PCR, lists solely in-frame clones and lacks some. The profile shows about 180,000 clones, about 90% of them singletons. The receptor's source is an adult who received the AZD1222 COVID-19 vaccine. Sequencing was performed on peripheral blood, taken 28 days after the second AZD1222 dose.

The CDR3 protein is CAWSVAGSTDTQYF. The CDR3 DNA reads as TGTGCCTGGAGTGTAGCAGGGAGCACAGATACGCAGTATTTT. V usage is TRBV30 and J usage is TRBJ2-3, with D possibly matching TRBD1 (5 bases). CDR1 and CDR2 from the germline V gene are GTSNPN and SVGIG (reference sequence). The ends were cut back, 0 bases at V and 0 bases at J, with 7 bases in the middle. The CDR3 totals 14 residues. Using reference TRBV30 and TRBJ2-3 for the parts outside the CDR3, the full variable domain is SQTIHQWPATLVQPVGSPLSLECTVEGTSNPNLYWYRQAAGRGLQLLFYSVGIGQISSEVPQNLSASRPQDRQFILSSKKLLLSDSGFYLCAWSVAGSTDTQYFGPGTRLTVL.